Detailed here is one T cell receptor (beta chain). As yet, its antigen is unknown. The data were taken from a study of graft-versus-host responses after intestinal transplantation. Turning to the study itself: Tacrolimus and steroids were given for around 3 years to all recipients after anti-thymocyte globulin induction. Study-level points and caveats: Some patients had graft-donor T cell macrochimerism. In their allografts, the ratios of graft-versus-host to host-versus-graft T cell clones were high. Recipient marrow harbored GvH clones, some of which surfaced first in ileum or blood.

Assay used: immunoSEQ multiplex PCR; TCRdb lists only in-frame clones, some missing. The sample lists about 27,000 clones, about four fifths occurring once. From germline, CDR1 is SGDLS and CDR2 YYNGEE. V was clipped by 3 bases and J by 5 bases; unmatched bases: 15. This CDR3 is 17 amino acids long. The clonotype originates from a human donor who was the organ donor for an intestinal transplant. The specimen was unstimulated CD8+ T cells sorted from spleen or lymph node cells, collected before transplant. The chain has TRBV9 and TRBJ1-2; the match to TRBD1 covers 8 bases. Here the CDR3 reads CASSARQGPEFEYGYTF. The CDR3 coding sequence is TGTGCCAGCAGCGCCCGACAGGGGCCCGAATTTGAGTATGGCTACACCTTC.